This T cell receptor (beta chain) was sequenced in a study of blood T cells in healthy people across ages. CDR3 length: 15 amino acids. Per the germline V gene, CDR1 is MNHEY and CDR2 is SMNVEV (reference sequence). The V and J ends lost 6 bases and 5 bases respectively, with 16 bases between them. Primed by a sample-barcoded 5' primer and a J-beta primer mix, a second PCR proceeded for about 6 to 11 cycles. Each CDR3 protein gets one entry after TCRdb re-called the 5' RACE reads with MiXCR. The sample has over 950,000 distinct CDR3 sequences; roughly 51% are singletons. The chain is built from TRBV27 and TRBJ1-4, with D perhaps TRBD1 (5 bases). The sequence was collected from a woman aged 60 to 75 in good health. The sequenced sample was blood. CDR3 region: CASRWAGKGNEKLFF. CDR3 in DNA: TGTGCCAGCAGGTGGGCAGGGAAGGGGAATGAAAAACTGTTTTTT. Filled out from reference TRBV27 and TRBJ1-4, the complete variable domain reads EAQVTQNPRYLITVTGKKLTVTCSQNMNHEYMSWYRQDPGLGLRQIYYSMNVEVTDKGDVPEGYKVSRKEKRNFPLILESPSPNQTSLYFCASRWAGKGNEKLFFGSGTQLSVL.